Presented here are 26 T cell receptor beta chains from one specimen sequenced in a study of CD8 T cells in Susac syndrome. Reverse transcription of about 0.5 to 1 ug RNA used random hexamers. TCRdb re-analysed the immunoSEQ multiplex PCR reads in MiXCR, keeping a single row per CDR3 protein. The data contain a few hundred thousand distinct CDR3 sequences, 95% of them singletons. The sequenced sample consisted of CD4+ T cells from PBMCs. The source of these receptors is a human donor with multiple sclerosis.

This chain joins TRBV7-2 and TRBJ2-3, with D possibly being TRBD1 or TRBD2 (6 bases each). Germline V gives CDR1 SGHTA, CDR2 FQGNSA. V lost 5 bases and J lost 0, with 15 bases in between. This CDR3 has 16 amino acids. The DNA of the CDR3 is TGTGCCAGCAGCAACAGGGACTGGACCAGCACAGATACGCAGTATTTT. Translating it yields CASSNRDWTSTDTQYF.

In the case of this clonotype: A read error may account for a junction end that differs from germline. The V and J genes are TRBV7-7 and TRBJ2-1, with 9 bases that match TRBD2. The germline V gene encodes CDR1 SSHAT and CDR2 FNYEAQ (reference sequence). CDR3 length: 15 residues. The CDR3: CASSSSGTSYNEQFF. DNA for the CDR3: TGTGCTAGCAGCTCTAGCGGGACCTCCTACAATGAGCAGTTCTTC.

The chain combines TRBV20-1 with TRBJ2-7; 9 bases map to TRBD1. V shed 5 bases and J 6 bases; nucleotides not matched to a gene: 5. Germline lookup yields CDR1 DFQATT and CDR2 SNEGSKA (reference sequence). This CDR3 has 12 amino acids. CDR3 amino acids: CSAEQGASEQYF. The CDR3 DNA reads TGCAGTGCTGAACAGGGGGCGAGCGAGCAGTACTTC.

The rearrangement joins TRBV7-8 to TRBJ1-5; D remains unclear. This CDR3 spans 17 amino acids. Germline CDR1 and CDR2: SGHVS and FQNEAQ. V shed 5 bases and J shed 0 bases, with 17 bases lying between them. CDR3: CASSPKSRDYSNQPQHF. The CDR3 region has the DNA TGTGCCAGCAGCCCCAAGAGTAGGGATTATAGCAATCAGCCCCAGCATTTT.

The rearrangement joins TRBV20-1 to TRBJ2-3, with D perhaps being TRBD1 or TRBD2 (5 bases each). Germline CDR1 and CDR2: DFQATT and SNEGSKA (reference sequence). Trimming stripped 3 bases from V and 11 bases from J, with 18 bases between. The CDR3 contains 13 residues. The CDR3, as DNA: TGCAGTGCTAGGGGGATTGTTTGGGACGAGCAGTATTTT. Amino acids: CSARGIVWDEQYF.

DNA of the CDR3: TGTGCCAGCAGCTTAGATGCTAGCGGGAGGTTTGCGTACTTC. It yields the protein CASSLDASGRFAYF. V and J are TRBV11-2 and TRBJ2-7; 11 bases fit TRBD2. This CDR3 has 14 amino acids. CDR1 and CDR2 (germline): SGHAT, FQNNGV. V trimming: 0 bases; J trimming: 12 bases; junction bases outside the gene matches: 7.

This CDR3 reads CASSQVAGTEAFF. The CDR3 DNA follows: TGTGCCAGCAGCCAAGTTGCCGGGACCGAAGCTTTCTTT. This chain joins TRBV3-1 and TRBJ1-1; perhaps TRBD1 as D (5 bases). There are 13 residues in the CDR3. In germline, CDR1 is LGHDT, CDR2 YNNKEL (reference sequence). With 1 base removed from V and 8 bases from J, the gap between germline ends came to 11 bases.

This chain links TRBV27 with TRBJ2-7; 12 bases align to TRBD2. This CDR3 has 16 amino acids. With 7 bases clipped from V and 7 bases from J, the junction kept 14 bases outside the gene matches. Germline-derived CDR1 and CDR2 are MNHEY and SMNVEV (reference sequence). CDR3 sequence (DNA): TGTGCCAGCACCCCTCGTCTAGCGGGAGGGCCAAGGGAGCAGTACTTC. Its protein product is CASTPRLAGGPREQYF.

This clonotype was observed a single time. CDR3 sequence: CAWSVPQVGQPQHF. The CDR3 DNA sequence: TGTGCCTGGAGTGTCCCCCAAGTGGGTCAGCCCCAGCATTTT. V gene TRBV30 combines with J gene TRBJ1-5; no clear D gene. The CDR3 covers 14 residues. In germline, CDR1 is GTSNPN, CDR2 SVGIG (reference sequence). V gave up 0 bases and J gave up 6 bases, with 12 bases separating them.

The sample holds one count of this clonotype. The chain is built from TRBV20-1 and TRBJ1-2; D remains ambiguous. There are 12 residues in the CDR3. Between the trimmed V and J ends, which lost 1 base and 3 bases, there was a span of 6 bases. Germline V gene lookup returns CDR1 DFQATT and CDR2 SNEGSKA (reference sequence). The CDR3 region is CSARVPHYGYTF. The CDR3 DNA reads as TGCAGTGCTAGAGTTCCTCACTATGGCTACACCTTC.

The chain employs TRBV6-4 and TRBJ1-2, with D tentatively TRBD1 (6 bases). V was shortened by 4 bases and J by 8 bases, with 14 bases between the two germline ends. The germline gives CDR1 MRHNA, CDR2 SNTAGT. The length of the CDR3 is 13 residues. This CDR3 is CASSGDRLGGYTF. In DNA, the CDR3 is TGTGCCAGCAGTGGAGACAGGTTGGGAGGCTACACCTTC.

The genes are TRBV30 and TRBJ1-2, with 7 bases that match TRBD1. The CDR3 length is 12 residues. Germline V gene lookup returns CDR1 GTSNPN and CDR2 SVGIG (reference sequence). The V gene end was trimmed by 3 bases and the J gene end by 6 bases; junction bases not matched to a gene: 4. CDR3 bases: TGTGCCTGGAGGGGCGACAGGGATGGCTACACCTTC. This translates into CAWRGDRDGYTF.

This rearrangement joins TRBV20-1 to TRBJ1-1; the D gene is possibly TRBD1 (5 bases). With 1 base removed from V and 0 bases from J, the gap between germline ends came to 15 bases. The CDR3 consists of 16 residues. CDR1 DFQATT and CDR2 SNEGSKA come from the germline V gene (reference sequence). CDR3 in DNA: TGCAGTGCTAGAGGGGGGGTAGGAACGTTGAACACTGAAGCTTTCTTT. Its protein product is CSARGGVGTLNTEAFF.

The DNA for the CDR3 is TGTGCCAGCAGTGAATGGGACAGCGGGAGGGCGGAGACCCAGTACTTC. Its protein product is CASSEWDSGRAETQYF. This chain connects TRBV25-1 to TRBJ2-5, with 10 bases aligning to TRBD2. Germline assignment: CDR1 MGHDK and CDR2 SYGVNS. Unmatched junction bases numbered 7, after V lost 1 base and J lost 5 bases. The CDR3 sequence is 16 residues long. The variable domain in full, with the rest retrieved from reference TRBV25-1 and TRBJ2-5, is EADIYQTPRYLVIGTGKKITLECSQTMGHDKMYWYQQDPGMELHLIHYSYGVNSTEKGDLSSESTVSRIRTEHFPLTLESARPSHTSQYLCASSEWDSGRAETQYFGPGTRLLVL.

The genes are TRBV7-2 and TRBJ2-1, with D maybe TRBD2 (5 bases). V lost 3 bases to trimming and J lost 6 bases, with 9 bases between them. The CDR3 is 13 amino acids. CDR1 and CDR2 from the germline V gene are SGHTA and FQGNSA. CDR3 protein: CASSLDWVNEQFF. The CDR3 coding sequence is TGTGCCAGCAGCTTGGACTGGGTCAATGAGCAGTTCTTC.

The rearrangement links TRBV30 to TRBJ1-2, with 12 positions matching TRBD1. Germline V gene sequence: CDR1 GTSNPN, CDR2 SVGIG (reference sequence). The length of the CDR3 is 14 residues. V trimming: 1 base; J trimming: 7 bases; junction bases outside the gene matches: 4. The CDR3 region has the DNA TGTGCCTGGAGTGCGGGACAGGGGGCGGGTGGCTACACCTTC. It is translated as CAWSAGQGAGGYTF.

A single count supports this clonotype. This chain connects TRBV29-1 to TRBJ1-1; no clear D gene. The CDR3 is made up of 14 amino acids. From germline, CDR1 is SQVTM and CDR2 ANQGSEA. The V end lost 2 bases, the J end lost 2 bases, and 12 bases lay between the germline ends. CDR3 nucleotides: TGCAGCGTTGAAAGATCGGGGAAAAACACTGAAGCTTTCTTT. Translated: CSVERSGKNTEAFF.

The chain is built from TRBV3-1 and TRBJ2-7; D is unresolved. In germline, CDR1 is LGHDT, CDR2 YNNKEL (reference sequence). The germline V and J ends were trimmed by 0 bases and 3 bases, with 9 bases remaining between them. The CDR3 runs 14 residues. CDR3 residues: CASSQEAFHYEQYF. The CDR3 nucleotides are TGTGCCAGCAGCCAAGAGGCTTTCCACTACGAGCAGTACTTC.

The V gene is TRBV21-1, the J gene TRBJ2-1. TRBV21-1 is a listed pseudogene. The CDR3 spans 16 residues. The CDR3 here is CASSKNESACHNEQFF. The CDR3 coding sequence is TGTGCCAGCAGCAAAAACGAGTCAGCGTGCCACAATGAGCAGTTCTTC.

V and J are TRBV29-1 and TRBJ1-1, with 7 bases lining up with TRBD1. Germline lookup yields CDR1 SQVTM and CDR2 ANQGSEA. V dropped 6 bases and J dropped 3; count of bases not matched to a gene: 7. The CDR3 is 13 residues long. The CDR3 reads CSVRGQTDTEAFF. The CDR3 nucleotides read TGCAGCGTCAGGGGACAGACGGACACTGAAGCTTTCTTT.

This chain joins TRBV9 and TRBJ2-1; 10 bases are shared with TRBD2. CDR3 length: 16 residues. Germline trimming cut 4 bases from V and 4 bases from J; bases unmatched to any gene: 8. Germline CDR1 and CDR2: SGDLS and YYNGEE. The CDR3 DNA reads as TGTGCCAGCAGCTTCTCGACTAGCGGGCGTTACAATGAGCAGTTCTTC. Its translation is CASSFSTSGRYNEQFF.

The chain has TRBV24-1 and TRBJ2-1; D is possibly TRBD2 (7 bases). Trimming removed 4 bases from V and 9 bases from J, with 12 bases in between. This CDR3 region has 13 residues. Per germline, CDR1 KGHDR and CDR2 SFDVKD. The CDR3 DNA sequence: TGTGCCACCAGTGACGGGGGGCGGGGTGAGCAGTTCTTC. Its translation is CATSDGGRGEQFF.

V and J are TRBV15 and TRBJ2-7; 9 bases align to TRBD1. Germline trimming cut 1 base from V and 8 bases from J; bases unmatched to any gene: 12. This CDR3 is 16 amino acids long. Germline V gene lookup returns CDR1 LNHNV and CDR2 YYDKDF (reference sequence). CDR3 coding DNA: TGTGCCACCAGCAGAGGTGGTGGGGGGACAGGGAATCAGCAGTACTTC. Translation: CATSRGGGGTGNQQYF.

This rearrangement joins TRBV14 to TRBJ2-1; D may be TRBD2 (6 bases). Germline V gene lookup returns CDR1 SGHDN and CDR2 FVKESK. V was shortened by 1 base and J by 5 bases, with 12 bases between the two germline ends. This CDR3 is 15 amino acids long. CDR3 sequence reads: CASSQGLRRDNEQFF. Written as DNA, the CDR3 is TGTGCCAGCAGCCAAGGTTTGCGGAGGGACAATGAGCAGTTCTTC.

This clonotype was counted a single time. V usage is TRBV3-1 and J usage is TRBJ2-7; no firm D call. CDR3 length: 11 amino acids. Germline CDR1 LGHDT, CDR2 YNNKEL (reference sequence). Trimming shortened V by 3 bases and J by 7 bases, and 7 bases separated the two germline ends. CDR3 loop: CASSQSWEQYF. CDR3 bases: TGTGCCAGCAGCCAGAGCTGGGAGCAGTACTTC.

J is TRBJ2-6 and V is TRBV2; D might be TRBD1 or TRBD2, each matching 5 bases. V was pared by 7 bases and J by 4 bases, with 14 bases between. The germline V gene encodes CDR1 SNHLY and CDR2 FYNNEI. This CDR3 contains 15 residues. The CDR3 region has the DNA TGTGCCAGCACCCCGGGGCCTCGGGGGGCCAACGTCCTGACTTTC. It codes for CASTPGPRGANVLTF.